The T cell receptor beta chain under discussion was sequenced for a study of cytomegalovirus exposure and HLA in healthy donors. Germline CDR1 reads SQVTM; CDR2 reads ANQGSEA. V was clipped by 5 bases and J by 7 bases; unmatched bases: 11. The CDR3 consists of 14 residues. The PCR contained 60 Vbeta and 13 Jbeta primers. Generated by immunoSEQ multiplex PCR, the TCRdb table keeps only in-frame clones and is missing some. In the table there are 140,000 to 150,000 clones, over 60% of which are singletons. This chain links TRBV29-1 with TRBJ2-7; 10 bases are a match to TRBD2. The specimen was PBMCs. The TCR was taken from a man in his forties in good health and CMV-seronegative. As DNA, the CDR3 is TGCAGCGTTTTAGCGGGGGGACCCTTAAGGGAGCAGTACTTC. This translates into CSVLAGGPLREQYF.